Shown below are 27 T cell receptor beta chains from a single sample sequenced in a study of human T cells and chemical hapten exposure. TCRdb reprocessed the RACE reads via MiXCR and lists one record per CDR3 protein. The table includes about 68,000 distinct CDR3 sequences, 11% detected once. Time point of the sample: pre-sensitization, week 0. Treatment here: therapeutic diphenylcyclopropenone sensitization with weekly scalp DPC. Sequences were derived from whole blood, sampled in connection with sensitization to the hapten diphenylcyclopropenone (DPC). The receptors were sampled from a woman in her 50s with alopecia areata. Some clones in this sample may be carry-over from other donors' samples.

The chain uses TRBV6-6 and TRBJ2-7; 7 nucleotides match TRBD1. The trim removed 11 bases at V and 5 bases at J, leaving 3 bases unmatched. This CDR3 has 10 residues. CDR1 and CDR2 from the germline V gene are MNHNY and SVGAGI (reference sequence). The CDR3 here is CAVGTDEQYF. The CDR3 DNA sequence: TGTGCCGTTGGGACAGACGAGCAGTACTTC.

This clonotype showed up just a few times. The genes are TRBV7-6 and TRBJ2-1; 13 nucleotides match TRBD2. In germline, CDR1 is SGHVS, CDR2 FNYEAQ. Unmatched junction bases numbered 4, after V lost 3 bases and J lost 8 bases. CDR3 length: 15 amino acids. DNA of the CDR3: TGTGCCAGCAGCTTGACTAGCGGGAGGTTCGATGAGCAGTTCTTC. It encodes CASSLTSGRFDEQFF.

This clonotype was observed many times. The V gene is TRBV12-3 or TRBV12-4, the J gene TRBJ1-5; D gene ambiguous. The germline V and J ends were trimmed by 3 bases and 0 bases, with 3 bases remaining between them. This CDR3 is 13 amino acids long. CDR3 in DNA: TGTGCCAGCAGTTTCGGTAGCAATCAGCCCCAGCATTTT. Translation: CASSFGSNQPQHF.

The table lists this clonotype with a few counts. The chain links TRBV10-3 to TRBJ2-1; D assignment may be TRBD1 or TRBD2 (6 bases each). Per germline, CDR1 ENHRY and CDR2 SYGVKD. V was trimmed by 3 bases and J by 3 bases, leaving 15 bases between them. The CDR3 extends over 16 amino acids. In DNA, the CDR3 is TGTGCCATCAGTGAACCGGGACGGGGGCTCTACAATGAGCAGTTCTTC. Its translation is CAISEPGRGLYNEQFF.

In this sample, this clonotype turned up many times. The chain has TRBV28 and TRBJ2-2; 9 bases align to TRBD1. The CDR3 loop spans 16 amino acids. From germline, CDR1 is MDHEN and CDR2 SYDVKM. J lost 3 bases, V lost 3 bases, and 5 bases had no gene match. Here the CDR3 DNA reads TGTGCCAGCAGTTTCCCAGGGGACAGGGACACCGGGGAGCTGTTTTTT. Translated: CASSFPGDRDTGELFF.

The CDR3 loop is CASTPGEGNTGELFF. CDR3 nucleotide sequence: TGTGCCAGTACTCCAGGAGAGGGGAACACCGGGGAGCTGTTTTTT. The chain combines TRBV27 with TRBJ2-2, with D possibly being TRBD2 (5 bases). Trimming pared 9 bases from V and 1 base from J, leaving 15 bases between. CDR1 MNHEY and CDR2 SMNVEV come from the germline V gene (reference sequence). This CDR3 spans 15 amino acids.

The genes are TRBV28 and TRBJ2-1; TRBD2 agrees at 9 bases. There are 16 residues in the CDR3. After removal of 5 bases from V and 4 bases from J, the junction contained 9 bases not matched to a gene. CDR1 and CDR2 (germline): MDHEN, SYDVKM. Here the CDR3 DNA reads TGTGCCAGCAGTCCTAGCTTGGCGGGAGGGTACAATGAGCAGTTCTTC. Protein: CASSPSLAGGYNEQFF.

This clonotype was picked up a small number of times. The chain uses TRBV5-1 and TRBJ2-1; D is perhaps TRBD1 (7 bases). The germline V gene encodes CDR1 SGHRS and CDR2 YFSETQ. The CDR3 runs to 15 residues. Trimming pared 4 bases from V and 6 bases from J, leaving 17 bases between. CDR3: CASSPTYQGGNEQFF. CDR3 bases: TGCGCCAGCAGCCCCACTTACCAGGGGGGCAATGAGCAGTTCTTC.

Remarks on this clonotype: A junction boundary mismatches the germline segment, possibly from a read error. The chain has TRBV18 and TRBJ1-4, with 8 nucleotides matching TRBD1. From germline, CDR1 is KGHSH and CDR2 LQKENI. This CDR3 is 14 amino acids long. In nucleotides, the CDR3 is TGTGCCAGCTCACCGACAGGGGATAATGAAAAACTGTTCTTT. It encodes CASSPTGDNEKLFF.

The CDR3 sequence is CSARPGTGISPLHF. The DNA for the CDR3 is TGCAGTGCTAGGCCCGGGACGGGCATTTCACCCCTCCACTTT. The chain employs TRBV20-1 and TRBJ1-6, with D possibly being TRBD1 (5 bases). With 3 bases removed from V and 9 bases from J, the gap between germline ends came to 15 bases. Germline values: CDR1 DFQATT, CDR2 SNEGSKA (reference sequence). CDR3 size: 14 residues.

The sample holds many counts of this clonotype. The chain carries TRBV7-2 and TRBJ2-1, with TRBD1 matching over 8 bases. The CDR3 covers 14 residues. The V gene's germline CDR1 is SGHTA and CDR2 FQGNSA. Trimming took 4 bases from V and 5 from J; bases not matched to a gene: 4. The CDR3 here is CASSSRTGHNEQFF. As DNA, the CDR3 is TGTGCCAGCAGCTCAAGGACAGGGCACAATGAGCAGTTCTTC.

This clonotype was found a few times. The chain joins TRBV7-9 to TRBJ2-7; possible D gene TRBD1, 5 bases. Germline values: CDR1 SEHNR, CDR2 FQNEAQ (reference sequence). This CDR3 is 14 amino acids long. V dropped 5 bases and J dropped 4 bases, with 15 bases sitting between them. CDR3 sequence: CASSPQGSLYEQYF. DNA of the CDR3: TGTGCCAGCAGCCCTCAGGGTTCCTTGTACGAGCAGTACTTC.

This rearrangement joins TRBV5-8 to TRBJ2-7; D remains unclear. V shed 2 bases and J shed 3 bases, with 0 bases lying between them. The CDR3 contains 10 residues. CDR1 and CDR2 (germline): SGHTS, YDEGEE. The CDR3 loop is CASSFYEQYF. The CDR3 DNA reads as TGTGCCAGCAGCTTCTACGAGCAGTACTTC.

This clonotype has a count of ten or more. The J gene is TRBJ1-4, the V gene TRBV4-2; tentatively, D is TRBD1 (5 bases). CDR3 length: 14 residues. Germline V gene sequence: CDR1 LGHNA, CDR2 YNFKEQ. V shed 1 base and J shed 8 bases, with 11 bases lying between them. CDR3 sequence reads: CASSQGGVGEKLFF. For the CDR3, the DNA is TGTGCCAGCAGCCAAGGGGGCGTAGGCGAAAAACTGTTTTTT.

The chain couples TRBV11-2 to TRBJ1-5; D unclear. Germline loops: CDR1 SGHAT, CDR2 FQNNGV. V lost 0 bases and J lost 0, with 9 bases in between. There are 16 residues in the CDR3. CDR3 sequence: CASSLDGRNSNQPQHF. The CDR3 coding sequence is TGTGCCAGCAGCTTAGATGGGCGGAATAGCAATCAGCCCCAGCATTTT.

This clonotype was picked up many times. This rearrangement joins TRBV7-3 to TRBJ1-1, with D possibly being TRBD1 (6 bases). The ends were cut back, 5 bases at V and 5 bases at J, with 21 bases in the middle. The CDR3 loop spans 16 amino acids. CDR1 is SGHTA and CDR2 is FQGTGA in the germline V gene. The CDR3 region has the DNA TGTGCCAGCAGCCAAGGGGACATTTTAAGAGGAACTGAAGCTTTCTTT. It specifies CASSQGDILRGTEAFF.

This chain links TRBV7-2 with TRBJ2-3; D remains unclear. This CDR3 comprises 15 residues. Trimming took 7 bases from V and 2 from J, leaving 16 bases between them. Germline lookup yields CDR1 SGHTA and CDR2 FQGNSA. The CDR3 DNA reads TGTGCCAGCACCACGACCCGGCTTATCACAGATACGCAGTATTTT. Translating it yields CASTTTRLITDTQYF.

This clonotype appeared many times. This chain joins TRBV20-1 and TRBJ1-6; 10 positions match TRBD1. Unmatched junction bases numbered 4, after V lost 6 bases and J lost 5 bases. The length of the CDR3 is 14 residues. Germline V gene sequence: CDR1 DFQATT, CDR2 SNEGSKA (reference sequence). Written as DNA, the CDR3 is TGCAGTGCAGAAGGACAGGGGGATAATTCACCCCTCCACTTT. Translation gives CSAEGQGDNSPLHF.

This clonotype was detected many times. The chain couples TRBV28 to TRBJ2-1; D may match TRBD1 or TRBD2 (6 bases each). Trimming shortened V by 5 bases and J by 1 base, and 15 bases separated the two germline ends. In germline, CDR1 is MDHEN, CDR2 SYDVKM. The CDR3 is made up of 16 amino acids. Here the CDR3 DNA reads TGTGCCAGCAGTCCTACGGGGGCCCTGTCCTACAATGAGCAGTTCTTC. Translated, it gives CASSPTGALSYNEQFF.

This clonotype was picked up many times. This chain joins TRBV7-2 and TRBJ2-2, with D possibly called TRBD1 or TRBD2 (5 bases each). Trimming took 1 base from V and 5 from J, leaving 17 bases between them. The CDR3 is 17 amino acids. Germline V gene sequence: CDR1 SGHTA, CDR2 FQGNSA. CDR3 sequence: CASSLDFGAGSTGELFF. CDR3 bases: TGTGCCAGCAGCTTAGATTTCGGGGCAGGGAGTACCGGGGAGCTGTTTTTT.

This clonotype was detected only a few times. CDR3 amino acids: CASSQEKNTEAFF. As DNA, the CDR3 is TGTGCCAGCAGCCAAGAGAAGAACACTGAAGCTTTCTTT. This sequence joins TRBV4-2 and TRBJ1-1; D is undetermined. This CDR3 spans 13 amino acids. V was clipped by 0 bases and J by 1 base, with 3 bases between them. Germline V lookup: CDR1 LGHNA, CDR2 YNFKEQ.

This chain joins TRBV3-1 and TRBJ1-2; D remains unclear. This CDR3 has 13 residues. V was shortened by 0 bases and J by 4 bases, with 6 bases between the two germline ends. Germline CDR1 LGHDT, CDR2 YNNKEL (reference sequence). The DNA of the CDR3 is TGTGCCAGCAGCCAAGATCGAATCTATGGCTACACCTTC. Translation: CASSQDRIYGYTF.

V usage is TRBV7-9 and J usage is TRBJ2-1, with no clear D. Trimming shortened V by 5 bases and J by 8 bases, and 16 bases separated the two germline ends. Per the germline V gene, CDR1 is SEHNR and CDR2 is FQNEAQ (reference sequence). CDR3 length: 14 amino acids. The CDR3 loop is CASSQNVGSDEQFF. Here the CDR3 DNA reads TGTGCCAGCAGCCAGAATGTGGGGTCAGATGAGCAGTTCTTC.

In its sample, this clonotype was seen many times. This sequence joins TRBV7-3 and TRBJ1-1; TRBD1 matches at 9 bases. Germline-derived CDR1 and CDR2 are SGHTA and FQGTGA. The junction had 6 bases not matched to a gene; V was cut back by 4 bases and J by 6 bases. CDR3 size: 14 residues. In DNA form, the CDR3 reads TGTGCCAGCAGCTCCGGGACAGGGTGGTCTGAAGCTTTCTTT. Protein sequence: CASSSGTGWSEAFF.

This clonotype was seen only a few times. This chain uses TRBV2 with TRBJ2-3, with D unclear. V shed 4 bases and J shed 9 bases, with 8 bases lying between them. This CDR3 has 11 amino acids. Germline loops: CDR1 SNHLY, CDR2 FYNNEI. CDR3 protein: CASSAGYTQYF. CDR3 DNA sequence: TGTGCCAGCAGTGCGGGCTACACGCAGTATTTT.

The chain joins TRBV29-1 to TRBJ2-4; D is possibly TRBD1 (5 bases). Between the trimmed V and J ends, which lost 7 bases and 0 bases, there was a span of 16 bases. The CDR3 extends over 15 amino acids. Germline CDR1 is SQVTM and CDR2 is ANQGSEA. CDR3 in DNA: TGCAGCGCACTACGACAGTTCTTAGCCAAAAACATTCAGTACTTC. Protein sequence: CSALRQFLAKNIQYF.

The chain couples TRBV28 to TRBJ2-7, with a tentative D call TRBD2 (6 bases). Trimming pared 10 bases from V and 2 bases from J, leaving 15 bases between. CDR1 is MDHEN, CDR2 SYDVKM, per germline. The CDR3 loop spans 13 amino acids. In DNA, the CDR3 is TGTGCCATCCAGGACGGGAGTGCCTACGAGCAGTACTTC. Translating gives CAIQDGSAYEQYF.